This TCR beta chain appears in the sequencing data of a study of T cells in localized non-small cell lung cancer. Study-wide points: With higher T cell density in blood came longer overall survival. T cell clonality was highest in uninvolved adjacent lung, above tumor.

Some clones are missing from TCRdb's copy, which holds only in-frame ones; the method was immunoSEQ multiplex PCR. The sample comprises approximately 52,000 clones, more than 80% of which are singletons, and about 18% rests with the top ten. Trimming stripped 6 bases from V and 0 bases from J, with 6 bases between. From germline, CDR1 is MNHEY and CDR2 SMNVEV (reference sequence). The CDR3 runs to 13 residues. A remark on this clone: Its matching antigen is unknown.

The chain is built from TRBV27 and TRBJ2-1; the D is unclear. The clonotype comes from a male donor at least 60 years old with stage III squamous cell lung carcinoma. The sample in question was peripheral blood, obtained before any cancer treatment. The chain's CDR3 is CASSPLSYNEQFF. The DNA of the CDR3 is TGTGCCAGCAGCCCCCTCTCCTACAATGAGCAGTTCTTC.